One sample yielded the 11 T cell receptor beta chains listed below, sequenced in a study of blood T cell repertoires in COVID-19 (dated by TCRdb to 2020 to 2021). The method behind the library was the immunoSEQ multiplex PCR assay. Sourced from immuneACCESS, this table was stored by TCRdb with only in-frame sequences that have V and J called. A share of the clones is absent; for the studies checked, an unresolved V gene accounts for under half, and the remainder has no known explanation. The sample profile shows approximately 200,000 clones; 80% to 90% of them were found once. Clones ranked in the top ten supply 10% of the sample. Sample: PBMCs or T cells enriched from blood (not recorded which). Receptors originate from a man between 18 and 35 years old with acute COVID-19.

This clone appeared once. This CDR3 reads CASSQDLPGPYGYTF. The CDR3 DNA follows: TGTGCCAGCAGCCAAGATCTTCCAGGGCCCTATGGCTACACCTTC. The V gene is TRBV3-1 (or the pseudogene TRBV3-2), the J gene TRBJ1-2, with D possibly TRBD1 on 5 matching bases. The CDR3 sequence is 15 residues long. V was clipped by 0 bases and J by 4 bases, with 12 bases between them. Germline CDR1 LGHDT, CDR2 YNNKEL (reference sequence).

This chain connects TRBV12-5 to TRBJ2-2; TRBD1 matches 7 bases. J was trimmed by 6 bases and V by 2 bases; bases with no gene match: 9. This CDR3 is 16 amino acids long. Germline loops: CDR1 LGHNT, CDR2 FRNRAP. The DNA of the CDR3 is TGTGCTAGTGGTTTGCCCTACAGGGGTTTGGCCGGGGAGCTGTTTTTT. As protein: CASGLPYRGLAGELFF.

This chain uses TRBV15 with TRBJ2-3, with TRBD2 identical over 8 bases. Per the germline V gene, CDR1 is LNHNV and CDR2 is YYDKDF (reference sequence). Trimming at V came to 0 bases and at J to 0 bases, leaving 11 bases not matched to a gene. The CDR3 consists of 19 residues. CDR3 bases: TGTGCCACCAGCAGAGATTGGGATAGCGGGACCTCTAGCACAGATACGCAGTATTTT. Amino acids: CATSRDWDSGTSSTDTQYF.

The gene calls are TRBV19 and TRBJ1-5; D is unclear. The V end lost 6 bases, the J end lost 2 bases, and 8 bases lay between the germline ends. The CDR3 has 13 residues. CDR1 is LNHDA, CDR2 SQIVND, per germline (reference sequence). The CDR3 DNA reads TGTGCCAGTAGAGGGAGGCGCAATCAGCCCCAGCATTTT. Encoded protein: CASRGRRNQPQHF.

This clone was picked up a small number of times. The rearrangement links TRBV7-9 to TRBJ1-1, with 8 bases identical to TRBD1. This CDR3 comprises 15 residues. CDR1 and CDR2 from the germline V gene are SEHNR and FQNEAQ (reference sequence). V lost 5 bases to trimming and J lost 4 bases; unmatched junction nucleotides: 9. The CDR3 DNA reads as TGTGCCAGCAGCCCGGACAGGGTGGTGAGCACTGAAGCTTTCTTT. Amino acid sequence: CASSPDRVVSTEAFF.

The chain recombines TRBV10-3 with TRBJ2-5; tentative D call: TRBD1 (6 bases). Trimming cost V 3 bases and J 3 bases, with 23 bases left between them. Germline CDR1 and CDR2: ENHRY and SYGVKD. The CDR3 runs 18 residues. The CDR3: CAISDVGSPDRKKETQYF. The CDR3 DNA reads TGTGCCATCAGTGACGTCGGCAGCCCGGACAGAAAGAAAGAGACCCAGTACTTC.

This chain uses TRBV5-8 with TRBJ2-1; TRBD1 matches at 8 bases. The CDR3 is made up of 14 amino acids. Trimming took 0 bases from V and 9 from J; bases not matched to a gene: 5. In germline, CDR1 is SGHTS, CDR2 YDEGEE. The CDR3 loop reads CASSLAQGVGEQFF. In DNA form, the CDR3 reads TGTGCCAGCAGCTTGGCACAGGGGGTCGGTGAGCAGTTCTTC.

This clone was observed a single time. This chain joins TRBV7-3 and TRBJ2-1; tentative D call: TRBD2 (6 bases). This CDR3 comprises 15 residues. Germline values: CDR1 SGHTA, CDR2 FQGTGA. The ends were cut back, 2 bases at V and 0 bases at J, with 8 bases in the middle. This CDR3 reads CASSLYGSSYNEQFF. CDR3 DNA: TGTGCCAGCAGCTTATACGGGAGCTCCTACAATGAGCAGTTCTTC.

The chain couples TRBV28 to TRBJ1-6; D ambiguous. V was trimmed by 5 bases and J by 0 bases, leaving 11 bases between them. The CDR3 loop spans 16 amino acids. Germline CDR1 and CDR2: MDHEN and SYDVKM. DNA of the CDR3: TGTGCCAGCAGTCCTGAAGGGAGCTCCTATAATTCACCCCTCCACTTT. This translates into CASSPEGSSYNSPLHF.

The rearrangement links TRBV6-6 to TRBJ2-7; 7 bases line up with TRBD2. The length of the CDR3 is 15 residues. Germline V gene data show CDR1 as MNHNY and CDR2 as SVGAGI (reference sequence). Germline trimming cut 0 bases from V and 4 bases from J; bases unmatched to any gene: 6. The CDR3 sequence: CASSYSGQGGYEQYF. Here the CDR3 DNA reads TGTGCCAGCAGTTACTCGGGGCAGGGAGGGTACGAGCAGTACTTC.

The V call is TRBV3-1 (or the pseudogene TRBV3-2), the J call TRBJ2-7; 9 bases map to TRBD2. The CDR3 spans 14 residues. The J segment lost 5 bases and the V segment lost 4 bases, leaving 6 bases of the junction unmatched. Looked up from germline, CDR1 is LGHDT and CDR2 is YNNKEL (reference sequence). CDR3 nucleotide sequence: TGTGCCAGCAGCCTGCGGGAGGGCCTTGACGAGCAGTACTTC. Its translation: CASSLREGLDEQYF.